The 15 T cell receptor beta chains presented below share a single source sample, sequenced in a study of blood T cell repertoires in COVID-19. Clones were sequenced by immunoSEQ multiplex PCR, and TCRdb holds only the in-frame ones, with some missing. This sample has 310,000 or so clones, with 88% found just once. Sequenced sample: peripheral blood. Every receptor here comes from a woman between 25 and 40 years old with COVID-19, enrolled during active disease.

This clone was counted once. This chain joins TRBV7-2 and TRBJ2-1; maybe TRBD2 (6 bases). Germline assignment: CDR1 SGHTA and CDR2 FQGNSA. There are 17 residues in the CDR3. Trimming took 7 bases from V and 3 from J, leaving 22 bases between them. CDR3 sequence (DNA): TGTGCCAGCAACATTGGCCGTCGTAGCGGAAGCTACAATGAGCAGTTCTTC. As protein: CASNIGRRSGSYNEQFF.

This rearrangement joins TRBV7-3 to TRBJ2-6; possibly TRBD1 for D (5 bases). CDR1 and CDR2 (germline): SGHTA, FQGTGA. The V end lost 1 base, the J end lost 4 bases, and 14 bases lay between the germline ends. CDR3 size: 17 residues. This CDR3 reads CASSLRVGARGANVLTF. DNA of the CDR3: TGTGCCAGCAGCTTAAGAGTAGGGGCGCGAGGGGCCAACGTCCTGACTTTC. Full variable domain (outside the CDR3, taken from reference TRBV7-3 and TRBJ2-6): GAGVSQTPSNKVTEKGKYVELRCDPISGHTALYWYRQSLGQGPEFLIYFQGTGAADDSGLPNDRFFAVRPEGSVSTLKIQRTERGDSAVYLCASSLRVGARGANVLTFGAGSRLTVL.

The rearrangement joins TRBV4-3 to TRBJ2-3; 14 bases map to TRBD2. CDR1 and CDR2 from the germline V gene are LGHNA and YSLEER. With V trimmed by 5 bases and J by 4 bases, 2 bases remained unmatched. The CDR3 contains 15 residues. The CDR3 sequence is CASSWGLAGADTQYF. The CDR3 coding sequence is TGCGCCAGCAGCTGGGGACTAGCGGGAGCAGATACGCAGTATTTT.

This clone was observed a single time. Other DNA sequences of this sample code for an identical CDR3. The rearrangement links TRBV2 to TRBJ1-5; the match to TRBD1 covers 10 bases. Per germline, CDR1 SNHLY and CDR2 FYNNEI. There are 14 residues in the CDR3. V dropped 7 bases and J dropped 4; count of bases not matched to a gene: 4. The CDR3: CASNGQGGNQPQHF. The CDR3 DNA reads TGTGCCAGCAACGGACAGGGGGGAAATCAGCCCCAGCATTTT.

The CDR3 sequence: CASSVNIYTDTQYF. The DNA of the CDR3 is TGTGCCAGCAGCGTTAACATATACACAGATACGCAGTATTTT. This rearrangement joins TRBV9 to TRBJ2-3, with D hard to call. This CDR3 is 14 amino acids long. The V end lost 2 bases, the J end lost 2 bases, and 9 bases lay between the germline ends. The V gene's germline CDR1 is SGDLS and CDR2 YYNGEE.

This clone appeared a single time. The DNA for the CDR3 is TGTGCCAGCAGCCCGACCAGGGGCATGAACACTGAAGCTTTCTTT. It yields the protein CASSPTRGMNTEAFF. This chain connects TRBV11-2 to TRBJ1-1; D might be TRBD1 (6 bases). Germline-derived CDR1 and CDR2 are SGHAT and FQNNGV. The CDR3 sequence is 15 residues long. V was trimmed by 5 bases and J by 0 bases, leaving 13 bases between them. The whole variable domain, filled in from reference TRBV11-2 and TRBJ1-1, reads EAGVAQSPRYKIIEKRQSVAFWCNPISGHATLYWYQQILGQGPKLLIQFQNNGVVDDSQLPKDRFSAERLKGVDSTLKIQPAKLEDSAVYLCASSPTRGMNTEAFFGQGTRLTVV.

The CDR3 region is CASSSLRRTEAFF. Here the CDR3 DNA reads TGTGCCAGCAGCAGTTTACGAAGAACTGAAGCTTTCTTT. This sequence joins TRBV28 and TRBJ1-1, with D unresolved. Germline CDR1 MDHEN, CDR2 SYDVKM. The CDR3 is made up of 13 amino acids. The V end lost 6 bases, the J end lost 5 bases, and 13 bases lay between the germline ends.

In this sample, this clone turned up once. The chain employs TRBV30 and TRBJ1-1, with D perhaps TRBD1 (5 bases). Germline CDR1 and CDR2: GTSNPN and SVGIG (reference sequence). Between the trimmed V and J ends, which lost 8 bases and 0 bases, there was a span of 13 bases. The CDR3 spans 13 residues. CDR3: CAERQSLNTEAFF. CDR3 nucleotide sequence: TGTGCCGAGAGACAGAGTTTGAACACTGAAGCTTTCTTT.

The chain has TRBV19 and TRBJ2-5; D is perhaps TRBD1 (5 bases). The ends were cut back, 0 bases at V and 5 bases at J, with 16 bases in the middle. The CDR3 runs to 16 residues. Germline V gene sequence: CDR1 LNHDA, CDR2 SQIVND (reference sequence). The CDR3 here is CASSIDLGQGGETQYF. For the CDR3, the DNA is TGTGCCAGTAGTATAGATCTAGGGCAGGGCGGCGAGACCCAGTACTTC.

This rearrangement joins TRBV28 to TRBJ1-1, with 8 bases lining up with TRBD1. CDR3 size: 16 residues. Germline V CDR1 and CDR2: MDHEN, SYDVKM. V dropped 4 bases and J dropped 6; count of bases not matched to a gene: 13. CDR3 in amino acids: CASSYPPGQGAAEAFF. The CDR3 nucleotides are TGTGCCAGCAGTTATCCCCCGGGGCAGGGGGCGGCTGAAGCTTTCTTT.

The chain is built from TRBV6-2 or TRBV6-3 and TRBJ2-7; 10 bases map to TRBD1. Germline V gene lookup returns CDR1 MNHEY and CDR2 SVGEGT. The CDR3 contains 14 residues. Unmatched junction bases numbered 5, after V lost 6 bases and J lost 3 bases. This CDR3 is CASSKGQGDYEQYF. CDR3 nucleotides: TGTGCCAGCAGCAAAGGACAGGGGGACTACGAGCAGTACTTC.

V gene TRBV5-1 combines with J gene TRBJ2-3; 7 nucleotides agree with TRBD2. The V gene end was trimmed by 4 bases and the J gene end by 6 bases; junction bases not matched to a gene: 2. CDR1 and CDR2 (germline): SGHRS, YFSETQ. This CDR3 is built from 12 residues. This chain's CDR3 is CASSLSGDTQYF. The CDR3 nucleotides read TGCGCCAGCAGCCTTAGCGGGGATACGCAGTATTTT.

The chain uses TRBV30 and TRBJ1-5; D gene unclear. The germline gives CDR1 GTSNPN, CDR2 SVGIG (reference sequence). V was trimmed by 3 bases and J by 3 bases, leaving 6 bases between them. The CDR3 has 12 amino acids. In nucleotides, the CDR3 is TGTGCCTGGAGCCGTCCCAATCAGCCCCAGCATTTT. Its translation is CAWSRPNQPQHF.

This clone was recorded only once. The chain is built from TRBV3-1 (or the pseudogene TRBV3-2) and TRBJ2-7; TRBD2 agrees at 8 bases. The V segment lost 4 bases and the J segment 4 bases; nucleotides outside the gene matches: 18. The CDR3 contains 18 residues. The germline CDR1 and CDR2 sequences are LGHDT and YNNKEL (reference sequence). CDR3 protein: CASSPLSTGGRERYEQYF. CDR3 sequence (DNA): TGTGCCAGCAGCCCCCTTAGTACGGGAGGGAGGGAGAGGTACGAGCAGTACTTC.

CDR3 loop: CASSPVTGELFF. In nucleotides, the CDR3 is TGTGCCAGCAGCCCAGTCACCGGGGAGCTGTTTTTT. The V and J genes are TRBV7-8 and TRBJ2-2; no clear D. Per germline, CDR1 SGHVS and CDR2 FQNEAQ. The length of the CDR3 is 12 residues. Trimming left V 5 bases short and J 4 bases short, with 5 bases between.